One sample yielded the 7 T cell receptor beta chains listed below, sequenced in a study of T-cell reconstitution after alpha-beta-depleted transplantation in children. Construction of the TCRbeta library involved unique molecular identifiers. TCRdb called the PCR reads again in MiXCR, with one record for every CDR3 protein. The data hold around 530,000 distinct CDR3 sequences, with approximately 29% observed a single time. This specimen was PBMCs from the stem cell graft donor, taken from the stem cell graft. The receptors stem from a human donor who donated a stem cell graft to a child with aplastic anemia.

A few counts support this clonotype. This chain joins TRBV20-1 and TRBJ1-2, with 10 bases aligning to TRBD1. Germline V gene lookup returns CDR1 DFQATT and CDR2 SNEGSKA (reference sequence). J was trimmed by 7 bases and V by 6 bases; bases with no gene match: 8. This CDR3 is 13 amino acids long. CDR3 sequence reads: CSARPGQGFGYTF. The CDR3 DNA reads TGCAGTGCCAGGCCGGGACAGGGGTTTGGCTACACCTTC.

This clonotype was seen more than once but under ten times. This chain uses TRBV3-1 with TRBJ2-2, with 7 bases identical to TRBD2. The CDR3 is 17 residues long. The germline V gene has CDR1 LGHDT and CDR2 YNNKEL (reference sequence). Trimming removed 0 bases from V and 1 base from J; junction bases left unmatched: 5. The CDR3 spells CASSQDWERGNTGELFF. The CDR3 DNA reads TGTGCCAGCAGCCAAGATTGGGAGCGGGGGAACACCGGGGAGCTGTTTTTT.

V usage is TRBV12-3 or TRBV12-4 and J usage is TRBJ2-7, with D perhaps matching TRBD2 (5 bases). The CDR3 is made up of 14 amino acids. V shed 4 bases and J shed 7 bases, with 17 bases lying between them. The CDR3 sequence: CASSSGPGSEEQYF. CDR3 nucleotide sequence: TGTGCCAGCAGTTCCGGCCCGGGGTCGGAAGAGCAGTACTTC.

The chain is built from TRBV4-3 and TRBJ2-5; 10 bases fit TRBD2. This CDR3 comprises 16 residues. The J segment lost 8 bases and the V segment lost 0 bases, leaving 9 bases of the junction unmatched. Germline CDR1 is LGHNA and CDR2 is YSLEER. As DNA, the CDR3 is TGCGCCAGCAGCCAAGATAAGGCTAGCGGGGGAGGCACCCAGTACTTC. Amino acids: CASSQDKASGGGTQYF.

The chain couples TRBV20-1 to TRBJ2-3, with 11 bases aligning to TRBD1. The V segment lost 6 bases and the J segment 5 bases; nucleotides outside the gene matches: 13. This CDR3 has 16 amino acids. CDR1 is DFQATT and CDR2 is SNEGSKA in the germline V gene (reference sequence). The chain's CDR3 is CSAGGRDRGFLDTQYF. DNA for the CDR3: TGCAGTGCAGGGGGAAGGGACAGGGGGTTTTTAGATACGCAGTATTTT.

The DNA for the CDR3 is TGCGCCAGCAGCTTGGAACAGGGGAGCACAGATACGCAGTATTTT. It translates to CASSLEQGSTDTQYF. This chain links TRBV5-1 with TRBJ2-3, with TRBD1 identical over 7 bases. With V trimmed by 0 bases and J by 0 bases, 1 base remained unmatched. Germline-derived CDR1 and CDR2 are SGHRS and YFSETQ. CDR3 size: 15 residues.

DNA for the CDR3: TGTGCCAGCAGCCCAGAACGGTTAGCGAGAACAGATACGCAGTATTTT. This sequence encodes CASSPERLARTDTQYF. This rearrangement joins TRBV27 to TRBJ2-3; maybe TRBD2 (5 bases). CDR3 length: 16 residues. Trimming took off 6 bases at V and 3 bases at J, with 19 bases between the two ends. The germline V gene encodes CDR1 MNHEY and CDR2 SMNVEV (reference sequence).